These 10 T cell receptor beta chains share one sample of origin, sequenced in a study of blood T cell repertoires in COVID-19 (dated by TCRdb to 2019 to 2021). The receptor library was made with the immunoSEQ multiplex PCR assay. What TCRdb holds here is the immuneACCESS table cut down to in-frame rearrangements. Part of the clones is not present; checked against another copy, under half of the missing clones reflect an unresolved V gene, and the others are unexplained. The sample table shows 20,000 to 30,000 clones, and roughly 90% are seen once. The ten largest clones represent roughly 10% of the sample. Sequenced input: peripheral blood. The receptors originated from a man between 65 and 85 years old with acute or convalescent COVID-19.

J is TRBJ2-5 and V is TRBV7-2; D is ambiguous. With 3 bases removed from V and 1 base from J, the gap between germline ends came to 6 bases. Germline V gene sequence: CDR1 SGHTA, CDR2 FQGNSA. The CDR3 loop spans 13 amino acids. This CDR3 reads CASSFSSQETQYF. For the CDR3, the DNA is TGTGCCAGCAGCTTTTCCAGCCAAGAGACCCAGTACTTC.

This clone occurred a few times. This sample also contains other DNA sequences that code for the same CDR3. The V call is TRBV10-3, the J call TRBJ1-1, with 8 bases fitting TRBD1. The V segment lost 8 bases and the J segment 4 bases; nucleotides outside the gene matches: 3. This CDR3 has 12 amino acids. Germline V gene data show CDR1 as ENHRY and CDR2 as SYGVKD. CDR3 sequence reads: CAIGQGLTEAFF. Written as DNA, the CDR3 is TGTGCCATCGGACAGGGACTCACTGAAGCTTTCTTT.

CDR3 nucleotides: TGCGCCAGCAGCTTTGGAGACAGGGGTAACACCGGGGAGCTGTTTTTT. As protein: CASSFGDRGNTGELFF. The rearrangement uses TRBV5-1 and TRBJ2-2; TRBD1 aligns across 8 bases. The CDR3 consists of 16 residues. V was pared by 2 bases and J by 2 bases, with 5 bases of the junction left unmatched. CDR1 and CDR2 from the germline V gene are SGHRS and YFSETQ. Together with reference TRBV5-1 and TRBJ2-2, the CDR3 gives the full variable domain: KAGVTQTPRYLIKTRGQQVTLSCSPISGHRSVSWYQQTPGQGLQFLFEYFSETQRNKGNFPGRFSGRQFSNSRSEMNVSTLELGDSALYLCASSFGDRGNTGELFFGEGSRLTVL.

This clone occurred a few times. The chain carries TRBV5-7 and TRBJ1-5, with a weak D call TRBD1 (5 bases). TRBV5-7 is annotated as an ORF whose role is uncertain. The V end lost 4 bases, the J end lost 5 bases, and 16 bases lay between the germline ends. CDR3 length: 15 residues. This CDR3 is CASSPLGQADQPQHF. CDR3 nucleotides: TGTGCCAGCAGCCCGCTGGGGCAGGCGGATCAGCCCCAGCATTTT.

The rearrangement uses TRBV24-1 and TRBJ2-3; 10 bases map to TRBD1. With V trimmed by 3 bases and J by 2 bases, 10 bases remained unmatched. The CDR3 sequence is 18 residues long. The germline gives CDR1 KGHDR, CDR2 SFDVKD. The CDR3 nucleotides read TGTGCCACCAGTGATCTCCCGGGACAGGGGTCCACCACAGATACGCAGTATTTT. Encoded protein: CATSDLPGQGSTTDTQYF.

CDR3 coding DNA: TGTGCCAGCTCATCTGGGGCCAACGTCCTGACTTTC. It encodes CASSSGANVLTF. The V and J genes are TRBV12-3 or TRBV12-4 and TRBJ2-6; D not certain. The CDR3 loop spans 12 amino acids. The V end was cut by 8 bases, the J end by 1 base, with 3 bases between.

The chain recombines TRBV11-2 with TRBJ1-4; D is possibly TRBD1 (5 bases). This CDR3 spans 15 amino acids. Germline V lookup: CDR1 SGHAT, CDR2 FQNNGV. V was pared by 4 bases and J by 8 bases, with 17 bases between. CDR3 sequence: CASSSRGGIKEKLFF. Here the CDR3 DNA reads TGTGCCAGCAGCTCACGCGGGGGGATAAAGGAAAAACTGTTTTTT.

The CDR3 nucleotides read TGTGCCAGCAGCTTAGGTCGGCTAGCCTCCTACACAGATACGCAGTATTTT. Its protein is CASSLGRLASYTDTQYF. The gene calls are TRBV7-6 and TRBJ2-3, with D tentatively TRBD2 (5 bases). Germline CDR1 SGHVS, CDR2 FNYEAQ. Trimming removed 1 base at V and 2 bases at J, with 16 bases between. The CDR3 runs 17 residues.

The chain carries TRBV18 and TRBJ2-1, with TRBD2 identical over 12 bases. The CDR3 has 15 amino acids. Germline values: CDR1 KGHSH, CDR2 LQKENI. J was trimmed by 6 bases and V by 6 bases; bases with no gene match: 6. CDR3 nucleotide sequence: TGTGCCAGCTCTCTGACTAGCGGGGGCCGCAATGAGCAGTTCTTC. This sequence encodes CASSLTSGGRNEQFF.

The V call is TRBV7-2, the J call TRBJ2-2, with 8 bases aligning to TRBD1. CDR1 is SGHTA and CDR2 is FQGNSA in the germline V gene. V trimming: 6 bases; J trimming: 0 bases; junction bases outside the gene matches: 9. The CDR3 covers 17 residues. CDR3 coding DNA: TGTGCCAGCAGTCGACAGGGGCCCCTCACGAACACCGGGGAGCTGTTTTTT. This gives the protein CASSRQGPLTNTGELFF.